Shown below are 7 T cell receptor beta chains from a single sample sequenced in a study of cytomegalovirus exposure and HLA in healthy donors. Data came from immunoSEQ multiplex PCR; TCRdb stores just in-frame clones and leaves some out. In the table there are 200,000 to 250,000 clones, around 86% of which are singletons. Sequenced: PBMCs. Receptors were obtained from a woman under 30 in good health and CMV-seropositive.

This clone turned up a few times. This sample also contains other DNA sequences that code for the same CDR3. The rearrangement uses TRBV29-1 and TRBJ1-1; TRBD1 agrees at 12 bases. CDR1 is SQVTM and CDR2 is ANQGSEA in the germline V gene. V lost 6 bases, J lost 8 bases, and 4 bases stayed unmatched. The CDR3 is 12 residues long. CDR3 sequence (DNA): TGCAGCGTGGGGGACAGGGGGCTAGAAGCTTTCTTT. Protein product: CSVGDRGLEAFF.

The chain has TRBV27 and TRBJ2-1; TRBD2 matches 8 bases. The V gene end was trimmed by 3 bases and the J gene end by 8 bases; junction bases not matched to a gene: 9. The length of the CDR3 is 15 residues. Germline-derived CDR1 and CDR2 are MNHEY and SMNVEV (reference sequence). CDR3 amino acids: CASSFLGGRYDEQFF. The CDR3 nucleotides read TGTGCCAGCAGTTTTCTTGGCGGGAGGTACGATGAGCAGTTCTTC.

The CDR3 DNA follows: TGTGCCAGCAGCGTAGTGGGAGACAATGAGCAGTTCTTC. It encodes CASSVVGDNEQFF. The chain carries TRBV9 and TRBJ2-1; the D gene is possibly TRBD2 (5 bases). Trimming pared 0 bases from V and 5 bases from J, leaving 6 bases between. Germline V gene lookup returns CDR1 SGDLS and CDR2 YYNGEE. CDR3 length equals 13 residues.

The rearrangement joins TRBV4-1 to TRBJ2-7; TRBD2 aligns across 8 bases. The CDR3 totals 15 residues. V shed 4 bases, J shed 2 bases, and the junction held 7 bases outside the gene matches. Germline V gene sequence: CDR1 MGHRA, CDR2 YSYEKL. The CDR3 region is CASSPSGGTTYEQYF. The CDR3 nucleotides are TGCGCCAGCAGCCCAAGCGGGGGAACCACCTACGAGCAGTACTTC.

The gene calls are TRBV4-1 and TRBJ2-3; D not resolved. The CDR3 has 12 amino acids. V was trimmed by 3 bases and J by 4 bases, leaving 5 bases between them. Germline CDR1 is MGHRA and CDR2 is YSYEKL. Written as DNA, the CDR3 is TGCGCCAGCAGCCACGGAGCAGATACGCAGTATTTT. It yields the protein CASSHGADTQYF.

The V call is TRBV7-3, the J call TRBJ2-2; tentative D call: TRBD2 (5 bases). The CDR3 is 17 residues long. Deletions cut 2 bases from V and 4 bases from J, with 17 bases between. Per the germline V gene, CDR1 is SGHTA and CDR2 is FQGTGA. The DNA for the CDR3 is TGTGCCAGCAGCTTAGTGGGGAGAGGTGCTAGCACCGGGGAGCTGTTTTTT. Protein sequence: CASSLVGRGASTGELFF.

The V gene is TRBV5-1, the J gene TRBJ2-3; TRBD2 matches 8 bases. J lost 3 bases, V lost 4 bases, and 4 bases had no gene match. CDR1 and CDR2 (germline): SGHRS, YFSETQ. The CDR3 has 14 amino acids. CDR3 DNA: TGCGCCAGCAGCCGAGCGGGAGCTACAGATACGCAGTATTTT. Protein: CASSRAGATDTQYF.